This T cell receptor (beta chain) was recovered during a study of shared clonotypes between healthy human individuals. The material for each subset, its genomic DNA, was split evenly across several immunoSEQ plates. The assay was immunoSEQ multiplex PCR, and TCRdb's table has in-frame clones only and misses some. The data contain fewer than 1 million clones, approximately 97% of them singletons. Deletions cut 1 base from V and 6 bases from J, with 10 bases between. CDR3 length equals 13 residues. CDR1 is LGHNA and CDR2 is YNFKEQ in the germline V gene. Positive CCR7 selection of CD45RO-negative cells yielded the naive CD8 cells, and terminally differentiated effector memory CD45RA+ cells were excluded.

This chain links TRBV4-2 with TRBJ2-7; D might be TRBD2 (6 bases). Sequencing was done on a sample of naive CD8+ T cells sorted from blood. This clonotype was obtained from a man aged 25-45 years in good health. The CDR3 loop is CASSQGGESEQYF. Written as DNA, the CDR3 is TGTGCCAGCAGCCAAGGCGGGGAATCCGAGCAGTACTTC.